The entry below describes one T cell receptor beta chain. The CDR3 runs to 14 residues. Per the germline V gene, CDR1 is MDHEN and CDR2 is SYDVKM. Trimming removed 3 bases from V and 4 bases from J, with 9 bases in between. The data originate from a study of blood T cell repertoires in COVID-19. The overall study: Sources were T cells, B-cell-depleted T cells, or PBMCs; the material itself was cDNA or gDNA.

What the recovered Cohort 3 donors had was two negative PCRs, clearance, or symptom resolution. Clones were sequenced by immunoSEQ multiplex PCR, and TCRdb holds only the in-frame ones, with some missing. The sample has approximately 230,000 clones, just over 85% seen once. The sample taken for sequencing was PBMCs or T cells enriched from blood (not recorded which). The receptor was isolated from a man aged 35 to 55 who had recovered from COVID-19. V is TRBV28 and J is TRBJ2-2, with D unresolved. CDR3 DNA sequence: TGTGCCAGCAGTTTTCTTGGCCTCACCGGGGAGCTGTTTTTT. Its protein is CASSFLGLTGELFF.